The 18 T cell receptor beta chains given below trace back to one sample, sequenced in a study of cytomegalovirus exposure and HLA in healthy donors. A multiplex PCR was run with 60 Vbeta primers and 13 Jbeta primers. Profiling relied on immunoSEQ multiplex PCR, and the TCRdb table lists in-frame clones only, not all of them. Found here are around 190,000 clones, over 65% of them singletons; the top ten hold under 2.5%. Specimen: PBMCs. These receptors were taken from a man aged 55 to 69 in good health and CMV-seronegative.

This sequence joins TRBV18 and TRBJ2-2, with 7 bases lining up with TRBD1. Trimming took 2 bases from V and 3 from J; bases not matched to a gene: 6. Germline loops: CDR1 KGHSH, CDR2 LQKENI. The CDR3 has 16 amino acids. The CDR3 DNA reads as TGTGCCAGCTCACCATTGAAGGGGGCGGACACCGGGGAGCTGTTTTTT. It translates to CASSPLKGADTGELFF.

The chain combines TRBV21-1 with TRBJ2-2; the D call of TRBD2 is as the table states it, not checked on the DNA. TRBV21-1 counts as a pseudogene. The CDR3 sequence is 19 residues long. The DNA of the CDR3 is TGTGCCAGCAGCTTAGGGGAGCGGGGGGGCCCCCGGAGCACCGGGGAGCTGTTTTTT. Protein product: CASSLGERGGPRSTGELFF.

The gene calls are TRBV19 and TRBJ1-4; tentatively, D is TRBD1 (6 bases). CDR3 length: 13 residues. V was clipped by 3 bases and J by 8 bases, with 10 bases between them. Per the germline V gene, CDR1 is LNHDA and CDR2 is SQIVND (reference sequence). The CDR3 reads CASSMQGNEKLFF. The CDR3 nucleotides are TGTGCCAGTAGTATGCAGGGGAACGAAAAACTGTTTTTT.

The rearrangement links TRBV28 to TRBJ2-1; 11 nucleotides line up with TRBD2. Germline trimming cut 5 bases from V and 6 bases from J; bases unmatched to any gene: 6. There are 15 residues in the CDR3. Germline V lookup: CDR1 MDHEN, CDR2 SYDVKM. The CDR3 DNA sequence: TGTGCCAGCAGTCCTAGCGGGGGGCGGCTCAATGAGCAGTTCTTC. Its translation is CASSPSGGRLNEQFF. Supplemented by reference TRBV28 and TRBJ2-1, the full variable domain reads DVKVTQSSRYLVKRTGEKVFLECVQDMDHENMFWYRQDPGLGLRLIYFSYDVKMKEKGDIPEGYSVSREKKERFSLILESASTNQTSMYLCASSPSGGRLNEQFFGPGTRLTVL.

The chain combines TRBV5-6 with TRBJ1-5; 8 bases fit TRBD1. Germline V CDR1 and CDR2: SGHDT, YYEEEE. CDR3 size: 18 residues. The trim removed 1 base at V and 1 base at J, leaving 10 bases unmatched. This CDR3 is CASSLFTGGISSNQPQHF. The CDR3 region has the DNA TGTGCCAGCAGCTTGTTCACAGGGGGGATTTCAAGCAATCAGCCCCAGCATTTT.

This chain links TRBV27 with TRBJ2-7, with 11 bases lining up with TRBD2. This CDR3 region has 15 residues. Germline V gene lookup returns CDR1 MNHEY and CDR2 SMNVEV (reference sequence). The V and J ends lost 5 bases and 4 bases, in that order; junction bases with no gene match: 7. CDR3 residues: CASSPASGGPYEQYF. Here the CDR3 DNA reads TGTGCCAGCAGTCCAGCTAGCGGGGGGCCGTACGAGCAGTACTTC.

In regard to this clone: Relative to the germline gene, one junction end is altered; a read error may explain this. The CDR3 loop reads CASSEYGPKNNEAFF. DNA for the CDR3: TGTGCCAGCAGTGAATATGGCCCAAAGAACAATGAAGCTTTCTTT. The gene calls are TRBV25-1 and TRBJ1-1, with no clear D. CDR1 MGHDK and CDR2 SYGVNS come from the germline V gene. The CDR3 spans 15 residues. Full variable domain (outside the CDR3, taken from reference TRBV25-1 and TRBJ1-1): EADIYQTPRYLVIGTGKKITLECSQTMGHDKMYWYQQDPGMELHLIHYSYGVNSTEKGDLSSESTVSRIRTEHFPLTLESARPSHTSQYLCASSEYGPKNNEAFFGQGTRLTVV.

This chain joins TRBV29-1 and TRBJ2-7; 10 nucleotides match TRBD2. The CDR3 spans 14 residues. The germline V gene has CDR1 SQVTM and CDR2 ANQGSEA. The V segment lost 4 bases and the J segment 6 bases; nucleotides outside the gene matches: 9. The CDR3: CSVVQLAGFGEQYF. The CDR3 DNA reads as TGCAGCGTTGTACAACTAGCGGGATTTGGCGAGCAGTACTTC.

The chain links TRBV9 to TRBJ1-5, with D perhaps TRBD1 (6 bases). This CDR3 spans 14 amino acids. Germline V lookup: CDR1 SGDLS, CDR2 YYNGEE. With 7 bases removed from V and 0 bases from J, the gap between germline ends came to 11 bases. The CDR3 loop reads CASDPGDSNQPQHF. The CDR3 nucleotides read TGTGCCAGCGACCCAGGGGATAGCAATCAGCCCCAGCATTTT.

The chain has TRBV6-5 and TRBJ2-5; D ambiguous. The CDR3 totals 14 residues. The V end lost 8 bases, the J end lost 1 base, and 14 bases lay between the germline ends. Germline CDR1 is MNHEY and CDR2 is SVGAGI. The CDR3 reads CASSLGASQETQYF. The CDR3 DNA reads TGTGCCAGCTCCCTCGGAGCCTCCCAAGAGACCCAGTACTTC.

The rearrangement links TRBV19 to TRBJ2-1; a possible D gene is TRBD2 (6 bases). V lost 5 bases and J lost 5, with 16 bases in between. Germline V gives CDR1 LNHDA, CDR2 SQIVND (reference sequence). The CDR3 has 15 residues. CDR3 protein: CASSPLGGPNNEQFF. CDR3 nucleotide sequence: TGTGCCAGTAGTCCTCTCGGGGGACCAAACAATGAGCAGTTCTTC.

The rearrangement uses TRBV5-1 and TRBJ1-1; D may be TRBD1 (5 bases). CDR3 length: 15 residues. CDR1 and CDR2 from the germline V gene are SGHRS and YFSETQ. Trimming took off 5 bases at V and 1 base at J, with 15 bases between the two ends. In nucleotides, the CDR3 is TGCGCCAGCAGGAGATGGCAGGGCTCGAACACTGAAGCTTTCTTT. This gives the protein CASRRWQGSNTEAFF.

This clone showed up just a few times. The chain joins TRBV2 to TRBJ1-6; D is possibly TRBD1 (5 bases). The CDR3 is 11 residues long. Germline loops: CDR1 SNHLY, CDR2 FYNNEI. The V end lost 6 bases, the J end lost 14 bases, and 11 bases lay between the germline ends. The CDR3 DNA is TGTGCCAGCAGGCAACAGGCGACCCTCCACTTT. Translation: CASRQQATLHF.

The chain is built from TRBV7-8 and TRBJ2-3; 9 bases align to TRBD1. This CDR3 contains 15 residues. Germline CDR1 and CDR2: SGHVS and FQNEAQ. The trim removed 6 bases at V and 2 bases at J, leaving 6 bases unmatched. CDR3 amino acids: CASSTGQGNTDTQYF. The CDR3 DNA reads as TGTGCCAGCAGTACTGGACAGGGGAACACAGATACGCAGTATTTT.

The rearrangement joins TRBV27 to TRBJ2-7, with D tentatively TRBD1 (5 bases). Germline V CDR1 and CDR2: MNHEY, SMNVEV (reference sequence). Trimming took 6 bases from V and 0 from J, leaving 12 bases between them. This CDR3 comprises 14 residues. CDR3 residues: CASSYADSSYEQYF. Here the CDR3 DNA reads TGTGCCAGCAGCTACGCCGACAGCTCCTACGAGCAGTACTTC.

The chain couples TRBV11-2 to TRBJ2-1; 16 bases line up with TRBD2. Germline V CDR1 and CDR2: SGHAT, FQNNGV. The junction had 8 bases not matched to a gene; V was cut back by 4 bases and J by 5 bases. This CDR3 is 18 amino acids long. This CDR3 is CASSSPGGTSGGDNEQFF. The CDR3 DNA follows: TGTGCCAGCAGCTCGCCCGGCGGGACTAGCGGGGGGGACAATGAGCAGTTCTTC.

The genes are TRBV19 and TRBJ1-5; 8 positions agree with TRBD1. The CDR3 runs to 14 residues. Germline V gene sequence: CDR1 LNHDA, CDR2 SQIVND (reference sequence). V shed 4 bases, J shed 7 bases, and the junction held 6 bases outside the gene matches. The CDR3 spells CASSTPGQAQPQHF. In DNA form, the CDR3 reads TGTGCCAGTAGTACCCCGGGACAGGCGCAGCCCCAGCATTTT.

As for this clone: One junction end disagrees with the germline gene, perhaps due to a read error. The chain is built from TRBV6-5 and TRBJ1-2, with 10 nucleotides matching TRBD1. CDR1 and CDR2 (germline): MNHEY, SVGAGI. This CDR3 is built from 12 residues. CDR3 amino acids: CASSYAGTGALF. DNA for the CDR3: TGTGCCAGCAGTTACGCAGGGACAGGGGCCCTCTTC.